This T cell receptor (beta chain) came from a study of CD8 T cells in ankylosing spondylitis. The V end was cut by 8 bases, the J end by 1 base, with 12 bases between. The CDR3 has 14 residues. Germline V gene data show CDR1 as SGHRS and CDR2 as YFSETQ. Scientists made TCR beta libraries using quantitative 5'-RACE with molecular barcodes. TCRdb passed the 5' RACE reads through MiXCR, listing each CDR3 protein once. The repertoire has roughly 150,000 distinct CDR3 sequences, 30% to 35% of them found once; the top ten carry about 6.3%. A remark on this clonotype: What it binds is unknown.

Broader study findings: In the blood and synovial fluid of reactive arthritis, some motif variants had been previously reported. Reported data indicate significant enrichment of disease-linked clones within matched ankylosing spondylitis synovial fluid.

The sample taken for sequencing was synovial fluid, either unsorted or a sorted T cell fraction (not recorded which). V and J are TRBV5-1 and TRBJ2-2; D perhaps matches TRBD2 (6 bases). The receptor comes from a male donor with ankylosing spondylitis. The CDR3 region is CASRIAVNTGELFF. The CDR3 nucleotides read TGCGCCAGTAGAATAGCGGTGAACACCGGGGAGCTGTTTTTT. The full variable domain, in which reference TRBV5-1 and TRBJ2-2 provide the parts outside the CDR3, is KAGVTQTPRYLIKTRGQQVTLSCSPISGHRSVSWYQQTPGQGLQFLFEYFSETQRNKGNFPGRFSGRQFSNSRSEMNVSTLELGDSALYLCASRIAVNTGELFFGEGSRLTVL.